Listed below are T cell receptor beta chains from one sample, sequenced in a study of T cell responses to AZD1222 COVID-19 vaccine. The method was immunoSEQ multiplex PCR; TCRdb's version includes in-frame clones alone and lacks a portion of them. Here the sample spans some 100,000 clones, 88% being singletons. Specimen: peripheral blood, collected on day 0 of MenACWY control vaccination. The receptors were gathered from an adult in good health. The CDR3 runs from the conserved cysteine through the conserved F or W. Each record gives: V gene, D gene, CDR3 length, clone size, J gene, CDR3 DNA, CDR3 protein. D genes are given only for firm matches. The size of a clone is reported for some rows only, either as once, few or many, or as a class for expanded clones.

v_call: TRBV27; d_call: .; cdr3_length: 16; clone_size: once; j_call: TRBJ1-1; cdr3_nt: TGTGCCAGCACCCGGGACGCCGCCCAAGGGAACACTGAAGCTTTCTTT; cdr3_aa: CASTRDAAQGNTEAFF
v_call: TRBV28; d_call: TRBD1; cdr3_length: 16; clone_size: .; j_call: TRBJ2-2; cdr3_nt: TGTGCCAGCAGTTCCCGGACAGGAGAGAACACCGGGGAGCTGTTTTTT; cdr3_aa: CASSSRTGENTGELFF
v_call: TRBV15; d_call: TRBD1; cdr3_length: 14; clone_size: .; j_call: TRBJ2-1; cdr3_nt: TGTGCCACCAGCACAAGGACAGGGGCGAGTGAGCAGTTCTTC; cdr3_aa: CATSTRTGASEQFF
v_call: TRBV15; d_call: .; cdr3_length: 15; clone_size: once; j_call: TRBJ1-6; cdr3_nt: TGTGCCACCAGCAGTATCCAGGGCTATAATTCACCCCTCCACTTT; cdr3_aa: CATSSIQGYNSPLHF
v_call: TRBV7-2; d_call: .; cdr3_length: 16; clone_size: .; j_call: TRBJ2-3; cdr3_nt: TGTGCCAGCAGCTTAGGGGTGGGAGCGGCCATGGATACGCAGTATTTT; cdr3_aa: CASSLGVGAAMDTQYF
v_call: TRBV5-5; d_call: .; cdr3_length: 15; clone_size: .; j_call: TRBJ1-4; cdr3_nt: TGTGCCAGCAGCCTGCCACGGGTTCCTAATGAAAAACTGTTTTTT; cdr3_aa: CASSLPRVPNEKLFF
v_call: TRBV24-1; d_call: TRBD1; cdr3_length: 13; clone_size: .; j_call: TRBJ1-5; cdr3_nt: TGTGCCACCTCAGGGGGCCCAAATCAGCCCCAGCATTTT; cdr3_aa: CATSGGPNQPQHF
v_call: TRBV24-1; d_call: .; cdr3_length: 16; clone_size: once; j_call: TRBJ2-5; cdr3_nt: TGTGCCACCAGTGATCCCCCCCCAGGGAATCAAGAGACCCAGTACTTC; cdr3_aa: CATSDPPPGNQETQYF
v_call: TRBV2; d_call: .; cdr3_length: 14; clone_size: .; j_call: TRBJ1-5; cdr3_nt: TGTGCCAGCAGTGCCATGAGTGGCAATCAGCCCCAGCATTTT; cdr3_aa: CASSAMSGNQPQHF
v_call: TRBV12-3/TRBV12-4; d_call: .; cdr3_length: 12; clone_size: .; j_call: TRBJ2-7; cdr3_nt: TGTGCCAGCAGTTTACTTACTTACGAGCAGTACTTC; cdr3_aa: CASSLLTYEQYF
v_call: TRBV4-3; d_call: TRBD1; cdr3_length: 19; clone_size: once; j_call: TRBJ1-4; cdr3_nt: TGCGCCAGCAGCCAAGATAGTGGAGGGGGCGGACCTCAAAATGAAAAACTGTTTTTT; cdr3_aa: CASSQDSGGGGPQNEKLFF
v_call: TRBV11-3; d_call: TRBD2; cdr3_length: 16; clone_size: .; j_call: TRBJ2-3; cdr3_nt: TGTGCCAGCAGCTTATACGTCGGGAGGGCTATAGATACGCAGTATTTT; cdr3_aa: CASSLYVGRAIDTQYF
v_call: TRBV6-5; d_call: TRBD2; cdr3_length: 16; clone_size: .; j_call: TRBJ2-1; cdr3_nt: TGTGCCAGCAGTTACCTTGGGACTAGCGTCCACAATGAGCAGTTCTTC; cdr3_aa: CASSYLGTSVHNEQFF
v_call: TRBV9; d_call: .; cdr3_length: 15; clone_size: .; j_call: TRBJ1-5; cdr3_nt: TGTGCCAGCAGCTCCCGGGGGCAGGGTCATCAGCCCCAGCATTTT; cdr3_aa: CASSSRGQGHQPQHF
v_call: TRBV4-2; d_call: TRBD1; cdr3_length: 17; clone_size: .; j_call: TRBJ1-1; cdr3_nt: TGTGCCAGCAGCCAACAGGGACAGGGGGCCTCGAACACTGAAGCTTTCTTT; cdr3_aa: CASSQQGQGASNTEAFF
v_call: TRBV28; d_call: .; cdr3_length: 17; clone_size: once; j_call: TRBJ2-1; cdr3_nt: TGTGCCAGCGGACCCCCCGTAGGGAGCCTACCCTACAATGAGCAGTTCTTC; cdr3_aa: CASGPPVGSLPYNEQFF
v_call: TRBV6-5; d_call: .; cdr3_length: 13; clone_size: .; j_call: TRBJ2-5; cdr3_nt: TGTGCCACCTCCCCTTGGGGTGGCGAGACCCAGTACTTC; cdr3_aa: CATSPWGGETQYF
v_call: TRBV7-2; d_call: .; cdr3_length: 16; clone_size: .; j_call: TRBJ2-2; cdr3_nt: TGTGCCAGCCCCAGGTCCTTGGGGGCCAACACCGGGGAGCTGTTTTTT; cdr3_aa: CASPRSLGANTGELFF
v_call: TRBV9; d_call: TRBD1; cdr3_length: 13; clone_size: .; j_call: TRBJ2-1; cdr3_nt: TGTGCCAGCAGCGGGACAGGGGGAGATGAGCAGTTCTTC; cdr3_aa: CASSGTGGDEQFF
v_call: TRBV28; d_call: .; cdr3_length: 11; clone_size: .; j_call: TRBJ1-2; cdr3_nt: TGTGCCAGCAGTTCCGTCTATGGCTACACCTTC; cdr3_aa: CASSSVYGYTF
v_call: TRBV6-2/TRBV6-3; d_call: .; cdr3_length: 17; clone_size: .; j_call: TRBJ1-5; cdr3_nt: TGTGCCAGCAGTTACTCGCCAGAGGACAGTTTTAATCAGCCCCAGCATTTT; cdr3_aa: CASSYSPEDSFNQPQHF
v_call: TRBV28; d_call: .; cdr3_length: 13; clone_size: .; j_call: TRBJ1-3; cdr3_nt: TGTGCCAGCAGTCCCTTCCAGGGAAACACCATATATTTT; cdr3_aa: CASSPFQGNTIYF
v_call: TRBV5-1; d_call: .; cdr3_length: 15; clone_size: few; j_call: TRBJ2-2; cdr3_nt: TGCGCCAGCACCTGGACGGCTCCGGGAACCGGGGAGCTGTTTTTT; cdr3_aa: CASTWTAPGTGELFF
v_call: TRBV28; d_call: .; cdr3_length: 15; clone_size: .; j_call: TRBJ1-5; cdr3_nt: TGTGCCAGCAGCCCGGGTGGCATTAGCAATCAGCCCCAGCATTTT; cdr3_aa: CASSPGGISNQPQHF
v_call: TRBV7-9; d_call: .; cdr3_length: 19; clone_size: .; j_call: TRBJ1-5; cdr3_nt: TGTGCCAGCAGCCCAGAGGGGACCTTCGAGCGGGTGGGCAATCAGCCCCAGCATTTT; cdr3_aa: CASSPEGTFERVGNQPQHF
v_call: TRBV5-8; d_call: TRBD1; cdr3_length: 15; clone_size: .; j_call: TRBJ2-3; cdr3_nt: TGTGCCAGCAGCCCCGGGACAGGGGGCCACAATACGCAGTATTTT; cdr3_aa: CASSPGTGGHNTQYF